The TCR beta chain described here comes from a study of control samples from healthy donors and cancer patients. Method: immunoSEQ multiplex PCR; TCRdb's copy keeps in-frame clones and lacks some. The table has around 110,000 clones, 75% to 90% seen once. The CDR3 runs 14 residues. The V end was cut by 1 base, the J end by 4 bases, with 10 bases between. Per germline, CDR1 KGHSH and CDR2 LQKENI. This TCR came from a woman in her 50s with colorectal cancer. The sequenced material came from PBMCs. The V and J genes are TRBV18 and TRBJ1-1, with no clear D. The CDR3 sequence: CASSPLRSSTEAFF. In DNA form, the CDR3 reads TGTGCCAGCTCACCACTTCGCAGTAGCACTGAAGCTTTCTTT.